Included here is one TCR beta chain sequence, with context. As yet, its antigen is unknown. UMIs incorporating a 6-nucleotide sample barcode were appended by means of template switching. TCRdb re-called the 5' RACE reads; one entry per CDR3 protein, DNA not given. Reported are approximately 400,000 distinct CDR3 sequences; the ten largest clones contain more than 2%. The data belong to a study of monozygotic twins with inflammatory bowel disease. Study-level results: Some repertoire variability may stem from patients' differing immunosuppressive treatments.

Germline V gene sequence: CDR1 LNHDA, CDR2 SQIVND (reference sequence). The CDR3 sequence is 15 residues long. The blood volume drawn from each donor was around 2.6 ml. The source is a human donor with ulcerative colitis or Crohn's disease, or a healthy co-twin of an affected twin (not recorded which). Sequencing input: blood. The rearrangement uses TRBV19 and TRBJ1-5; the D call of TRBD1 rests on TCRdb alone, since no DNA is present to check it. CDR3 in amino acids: CASSAEGARGQPQHF.